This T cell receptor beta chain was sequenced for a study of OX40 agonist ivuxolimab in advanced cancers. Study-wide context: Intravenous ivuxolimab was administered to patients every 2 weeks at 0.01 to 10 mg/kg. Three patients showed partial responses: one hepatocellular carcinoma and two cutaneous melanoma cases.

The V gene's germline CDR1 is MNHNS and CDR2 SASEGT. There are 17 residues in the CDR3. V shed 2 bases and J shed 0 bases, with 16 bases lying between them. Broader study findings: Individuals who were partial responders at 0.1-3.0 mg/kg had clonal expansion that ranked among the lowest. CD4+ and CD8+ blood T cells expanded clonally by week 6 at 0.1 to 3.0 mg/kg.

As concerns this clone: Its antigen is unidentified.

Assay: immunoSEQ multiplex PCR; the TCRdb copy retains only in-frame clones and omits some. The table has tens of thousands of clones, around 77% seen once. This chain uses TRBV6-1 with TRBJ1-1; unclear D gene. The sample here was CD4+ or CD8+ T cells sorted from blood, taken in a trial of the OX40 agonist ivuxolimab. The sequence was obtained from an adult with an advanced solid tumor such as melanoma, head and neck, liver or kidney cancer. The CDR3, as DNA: TGTGCCAGCAGTGAACCCCTCCCAAGATATTTGAACACTGAAGCTTTCTTT. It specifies CASSEPLPRYLNTEAFF.